The rows below give T cell receptor beta chains drawn from one sample of a study of blood T cell repertoires in COVID-19. The protocol was immunoSEQ multiplex PCR, while the TCRdb copy is restricted to in-frame clones and leaves out a portion. The sample contains 290,000 or so clones, around nine tenths of which appear only once. Sequenced input: peripheral blood. All receptors derive from a man between 70 and 80 years old with acute or convalescent COVID-19. The CDR3 runs from the conserved cysteine through the conserved F or W. Each record gives: V gene, clone size, J gene, D gene, CDR3 DNA, CDR3 protein. The D gene is left open where the match is weak. The size of a clone is reported for some rows only, either as once, few or many, or as a class for expanded clones.

v_call: TRBV27
clone_size: .
j_call: TRBJ1-1
d_call: .
cdr3_nt: TGTGCCAGCAGTTTATCGGGGCAGAGCCAAGCTTTCTTT
cdr3_aa: CASSLSGQSQAFF

v_call: TRBV6-1
clone_size: .
j_call: TRBJ1-2
d_call: .
cdr3_nt: TGTGCCAGCAGTGAAGTAGTGCAGGGCGGGATCTATGGCTACACCTTC
cdr3_aa: CASSEVVQGGIYGYTF

v_call: TRBV2
clone_size: .
j_call: TRBJ1-5
d_call: TRBD1
cdr3_nt: TGTGCCAGCAGTACCACAGGGGCGGCTCAGCCCCAGCATTTT
cdr3_aa: CASSTTGAAQPQHF

v_call: TRBV2
clone_size: .
j_call: TRBJ1-1
d_call: .
cdr3_nt: TGTGCCAGCAGTGTACCGGCAGGGCACATGAACACTGAAGCTTTCTTT
cdr3_aa: CASSVPAGHMNTEAFF

v_call: TRBV5-4
clone_size: .
j_call: TRBJ1-2
d_call: .
cdr3_nt: TGTGCCAGCAGCTTGGACAGGGACTATGGCTACACCTTC
cdr3_aa: CASSLDRDYGYTF

v_call: TRBV19
clone_size: .
j_call: TRBJ2-5
d_call: .
cdr3_nt: TGTGCCAGTGGGCGTGGTGAGACCCAGTACTTC
cdr3_aa: CASGRGETQYF

v_call: TRBV10-1
clone_size: .
j_call: TRBJ2-7
d_call: .
cdr3_nt: TGCGCCAGCAGTCGGGGTCCACCCTACGAGCAGTACTTC
cdr3_aa: CASSRGPPYEQYF

v_call: TRBV19
clone_size: .
j_call: TRBJ1-1
d_call: .
cdr3_nt: TGTGCCAGTAGTATCGAGGGTATGAACACTGAAGCTTTCTTT
cdr3_aa: CASSIEGMNTEAFF

v_call: TRBV5-4
clone_size: .
j_call: TRBJ2-3
d_call: .
cdr3_nt: TGTGCCAGCAGCTCGCCCGGGGGATCAGATACGCAGTATTTT
cdr3_aa: CASSSPGGSDTQYF

v_call: TRBV10-2
clone_size: .
j_call: TRBJ2-2
d_call: TRBD2
cdr3_nt: TGCGCCAGCAGGGGAGGACTAGCGGGAGGGCCAGGTACCGGGGAGCTGTTTTTT
cdr3_aa: CASRGGLAGGPGTGELFF

v_call: TRBV19
clone_size: .
j_call: TRBJ2-1
d_call: .
cdr3_nt: TGTGCCAGTAGTACCGGGTTAGACGAGTTCTTC
cdr3_aa: CASSTGLDEFF

v_call: TRBV15
clone_size: once
j_call: TRBJ1-5
d_call: TRBD1
cdr3_nt: TGTGCCACCAGCAGAGACGGACAGGTCAATCAGCCCCAGCATTTT
cdr3_aa: CATSRDGQVNQPQHF

v_call: TRBV5-1
clone_size: .
j_call: TRBJ2-4
d_call: TRBD2
cdr3_nt: TGCGCCAGCAGCTTGGAGGCTAGCGGGAGTTTGGGGGACATTCAGTACTTC
cdr3_aa: CASSLEASGSLGDIQYF

v_call: TRBV29-1
clone_size: .
j_call: TRBJ2-2
d_call: TRBD1
cdr3_nt: TGCAGCGTTGGCCGGGACAGGGGGACCGGGGAGCTGTTTTTT
cdr3_aa: CSVGRDRGTGELFF

v_call: TRBV4-3
clone_size: .
j_call: TRBJ2-5
d_call: TRBD1
cdr3_nt: TGCGCCAGCAGCCAACAGACAGGGGAGACCCAGTACTTC
cdr3_aa: CASSQQTGETQYF

v_call: TRBV7-2
clone_size: .
j_call: TRBJ1-5
d_call: .
cdr3_nt: TGTGCCAGCAGCTTAGACAGGGCAAACAGCCAGCCCCAGCATTTT
cdr3_aa: CASSLDRANSQPQHF

v_call: TRBV2
clone_size: .
j_call: TRBJ2-2
d_call: .
cdr3_nt: TGTGCCAGCAGGCCCGGGAGGAACACCGGGGAGCTGTTTTTT
cdr3_aa: CASRPGRNTGELFF

v_call: TRBV9
clone_size: .
j_call: TRBJ1-2
d_call: TRBD1
cdr3_nt: TGTGCCAGCAGCGCCCAGGGGGCGAAGCACTATGGCTACACCTTC
cdr3_aa: CASSAQGAKHYGYTF

v_call: TRBV28
clone_size: .
j_call: TRBJ2-7
d_call: .
cdr3_nt: TGTGCCAGCAGTCCTCCCCCAGCCTACGAGCAGTACTTC
cdr3_aa: CASSPPPAYEQYF

v_call: TRBV5-6
clone_size: once
j_call: TRBJ2-4
d_call: .
cdr3_nt: TGTGCCAGCAGCCTTAAGGGGGCCAAAAACATTCAGTACTTC
cdr3_aa: CASSLKGAKNIQYF

v_call: TRBV30
clone_size: once
j_call: TRBJ1-1
d_call: .
cdr3_nt: TGTGCCTGGAGTGTACGGGGAGGGGCGAACACTGAAGCTTTCTTT
cdr3_aa: CAWSVRGGANTEAFF

v_call: TRBV6-4
clone_size: .
j_call: TRBJ1-1
d_call: TRBD1
cdr3_nt: TGTGCCAGCAGTGCCCGACAGGGGAATGAAGCTTTCTTT
cdr3_aa: CASSARQGNEAFF

v_call: TRBV28
clone_size: .
j_call: TRBJ2-1
d_call: TRBD2
cdr3_nt: TGTGCCAGCAGTCCGGCGGGAGGGGGGTTCTACAATGAGCAGTTCTTC
cdr3_aa: CASSPAGGGFYNEQFF

v_call: TRBV28
clone_size: .
j_call: TRBJ2-3
d_call: .
cdr3_nt: TGTGCCAGCAGTTCCCCTAACGTTCCTAGCACAGATACGCAGTATTTT
cdr3_aa: CASSSPNVPSTDTQYF

v_call: TRBV5-1
clone_size: .
j_call: TRBJ2-3
d_call: .
cdr3_nt: TGCGCCAGCAGATATAAAGGACTCTTCACAGATACGCAGTATTTT
cdr3_aa: CASRYKGLFTDTQYF

v_call: TRBV28
clone_size: .
j_call: TRBJ1-3
d_call: TRBD1
cdr3_nt: TGTGCCAGCAGTCCAGGGGGTCAGGGCCTTCTCTCTGGAAACACCATATATTTT
cdr3_aa: CASSPGGQGLLSGNTIYF

v_call: TRBV6-2/TRBV6-3
clone_size: .
j_call: TRBJ2-1
d_call: TRBD2
cdr3_nt: TGTGCCAGCAGCCTGACTAGCGGGACCTACAATGAGCAGTTCTTC
cdr3_aa: CASSLTSGTYNEQFF

v_call: TRBV27
clone_size: once
j_call: TRBJ2-1
d_call: .
cdr3_nt: TGTGCCAGCAGTTTATTTGTACAGGGTCTACACAATGAGCAGTTCTTC
cdr3_aa: CASSLFVQGLHNEQFF

v_call: TRBV7-2
clone_size: .
j_call: TRBJ1-1
d_call: .
cdr3_nt: TGTGCCAGCCTAGCCCAAATGAACACTGAAGCTTTCTTT
cdr3_aa: CASLAQMNTEAFF

v_call: TRBV7-2
clone_size: .
j_call: TRBJ2-3
d_call: .
cdr3_nt: TGTGCCAGCAGCTTAGCTAGCGGAACCACAGATACGCAGTATTTT
cdr3_aa: CASSLASGTTDTQYF

v_call: TRBV7-2
clone_size: .
j_call: TRBJ2-3
d_call: .
cdr3_nt: TGTGCCAGCAGCTTATCGACAGATACGCAGTATTTT
cdr3_aa: CASSLSTDTQYF

v_call: TRBV27
clone_size: .
j_call: TRBJ1-1
d_call: .
cdr3_nt: TGTGCCAGCAGTTTATACTTCGGACGTGGACAGACTGAAGCTTTCTTT
cdr3_aa: CASSLYFGRGQTEAFF

v_call: TRBV5-1
clone_size: .
j_call: TRBJ1-4
d_call: .
cdr3_nt: TGCGCCAGCAGCTTGAACCAGGGAAAGGAAAAACTGTTTTTT
cdr3_aa: CASSLNQGKEKLFF

v_call: TRBV7-3
clone_size: once
j_call: TRBJ2-2
d_call: .
cdr3_nt: TGTGCCAGCAGCCCCCAGCCGACGGCCCGGGCCGGGGAGCTGTTTTTT
cdr3_aa: CASSPQPTARAGELFF

v_call: TRBV4-3
clone_size: .
j_call: TRBJ1-2
d_call: TRBD1
cdr3_nt: TGCGCCAGCAGCCAAGGGACAGGGGTTGGCTACACCTTC
cdr3_aa: CASSQGTGVGYTF

v_call: TRBV7-6
clone_size: once
j_call: TRBJ2-1
d_call: TRBD2
cdr3_nt: TGTGCCAGCAGCTCTCGATTAGCGGGGGGGGATGAGCAGTTCTTC
cdr3_aa: CASSSRLAGGDEQFF

v_call: TRBV6-5
clone_size: .
j_call: TRBJ2-5
d_call: .
cdr3_nt: TGTGCCAGCAGTTACTCATCGTCAGAGACCCAGTACTTC
cdr3_aa: CASSYSSSETQYF

v_call: TRBV10-3
clone_size: .
j_call: TRBJ2-1
d_call: .
cdr3_nt: TGTGCCATCAGTTCCTCGCCCGGACTCGCCTCCTACAATGAGCAGTTCTTC
cdr3_aa: CAISSSPGLASYNEQFF

v_call: TRBV10-3
clone_size: .
j_call: TRBJ2-5
d_call: TRBD1
cdr3_nt: TGTGCCACCGGGACAGTTCAAGAGACCCAGTACTTC
cdr3_aa: CATGTVQETQYF

v_call: TRBV30
clone_size: .
j_call: TRBJ2-5
d_call: .
cdr3_nt: TGTGCCGGTTGGGCAACACAAGAGACCCAGTACTTC
cdr3_aa: CAGWATQETQYF

v_call: TRBV11-2
clone_size: .
j_call: TRBJ2-4
d_call: .
cdr3_nt: TGTGCCAGCCGCGATTCCCTCAAAAACATTCAGTACTTC
cdr3_aa: CASRDSLKNIQYF

v_call: TRBV9
clone_size: .
j_call: TRBJ2-7
d_call: TRBD2
cdr3_nt: TGTGCCAGCAGCCGGGGACTACTCACCTCCTACGAGCAGTACTTC
cdr3_aa: CASSRGLLTSYEQYF

v_call: TRBV7-2
clone_size: .
j_call: TRBJ2-5
d_call: .
cdr3_nt: TGTGCCAGCACCCCGATGGGGGGAGAGACCCAGTACTTC
cdr3_aa: CASTPMGGETQYF

v_call: TRBV2
clone_size: .
j_call: TRBJ2-1
d_call: TRBD1
cdr3_nt: TGTGCCAGCAGTGGAACAGGGGGCAATGAGCAGTTCTTC
cdr3_aa: CASSGTGGNEQFF

v_call: TRBV2
clone_size: .
j_call: TRBJ2-6
d_call: TRBD1
cdr3_nt: TGTGCCAGCAGTCCGGGACAGGGGGTCGTAGGGGCCAACGTCCTGACTTTC
cdr3_aa: CASSPGQGVVGANVLTF

v_call: TRBV6-5
clone_size: .
j_call: TRBJ1-4
d_call: .
cdr3_nt: TGTGCCAGCAGATTCAGGGCAACTAATGAAAAACTGTTTTTT
cdr3_aa: CASRFRATNEKLFF

v_call: TRBV9
clone_size: .
j_call: TRBJ1-2
d_call: TRBD1
cdr3_nt: TGTGCCAGCAGCGGATCCACTGGGGACAGTCGAAACTATGGCTACACCTTC
cdr3_aa: CASSGSTGDSRNYGYTF

v_call: TRBV7-2
clone_size: .
j_call: TRBJ2-1
d_call: .
cdr3_nt: TGTGCCAGCAGCACGAGACAGGTAAATAATGAGCAGTTCTTC
cdr3_aa: CASSTRQVNNEQFF

v_call: TRBV6-1
clone_size: .
j_call: TRBJ2-2
d_call: TRBD1
cdr3_nt: TGTGCCAGCAGTGAAAGGACAGGGCTCACCGGGGAGCTGTTTTTT
cdr3_aa: CASSERTGLTGELFF

v_call: TRBV18
clone_size: .
j_call: TRBJ2-5
d_call: .
cdr3_nt: TGTGCCAGCTCACCTCTACAGGGTCTGAGGGAGACCCAGTACTTC
cdr3_aa: CASSPLQGLRETQYF